The entry below describes one T cell receptor beta chain. Profiled with immunoSEQ multiplex PCR; TCRdb holds only in-frame clones, not every one. Among some 49,000 clones listed, 85% were seen once. The CDR3 is made up of 19 amino acids. Germline CDR1 LGHNA, CDR2 YSLEER. V trimming: 0 bases; J trimming: 2 bases; junction bases outside the gene matches: 12. The data belong to a study of blood T cell repertoires in COVID-19. Whole-study context: COVID-19 samples, acute and convalescent, were from the United States, Italy and Spain.

The sequencing input was peripheral blood. The rearrangement uses TRBV4-3 and TRBJ2-7; TRBD2 agrees at 11 bases. The receptor was derived from a human donor in a cohort sampled during active COVID-19. This CDR3 reads CASSQDPLAGGYFAYEQYF. CDR3 nucleotides: TGCGCCAGCAGCCAAGATCCCCTAGCGGGAGGCTATTTTGCCTACGAGCAGTACTTC.